Below are 23 T cell receptor beta chains sequenced from a single sample in a study of tumor-infiltrating lymphocytes in primary liver carcinoma (TCRdb year 2017). Blood RNA was extracted from unsorted whole blood with TRIzol reagent; germline DNA came from the DNeasy Blood & Tissue kit. Sequencing took place on an Illumina HiSeq 2500. A constant-region primer and ProtoScript II reverse transcriptase were used to reverse-transcribe TCRbeta-specific cDNA from roughly 500 ng total RNA. The TCRbeta libraries were prepared through three rounds of nested multiplex PCR following a slightly modified ARM-PCR procedure. Each of the first two PCR rounds ran for 10 cycles and used multiplex TRBV1-TRBV30 forward primers together with a Cbeta reverse primer. TCRdb trimmed the raw reads at Q25, called clones with MiXCR and kept productive beta chains. Rows merge per CDR3 protein into single entries with the most common DNA and genes. This sample lists 300,000 to 350,000 distinct CDR3 sequences; about three fifths were detected once. 15% to 20% of the sample rests with the top ten.

Material: peripheral blood. Receptors originate from a woman aged 25 to 39 with primary liver carcinoma and hepatitis B virus infection.

Only a few counts were recorded for this clonotype. A much larger clone differs by one base, so this may be a read error. The chain recombines TRBV29-1 with TRBJ2-6, with 7 bases matching TRBD2. The CDR3 runs to 13 residues. Germline V lookup: CDR1 SQVTM, CDR2 ANQGSEA. Unmatched junction bases numbered 4, after V lost 4 bases and J lost 7 bases. The CDR3 coding sequence is TGCAGCGTTGGTGCGGGAGTCGCCAACGTCCTGACTTTC. It codes for CSVGAGVANVLTF.

The rearrangement links TRBV28 to TRBJ2-7, with 7 bases identical to TRBD1. Unmatched junction bases numbered 13, after V lost 4 bases and J lost 4 bases. This CDR3 comprises 16 residues. CDR1 is MDHEN, CDR2 SYDVKM, per germline. CDR3 nucleotides: TGTGCCAGCAGTTCCCCACCGGGACAGACGCAATACGAGCAGTACTTC. This codes for CASSSPPGQTQYEQYF.

In regard to this clonotype: One end of the junction does not line up with germline, which may come from a read error. This chain joins TRBV14 and TRBJ2-7; 11 nucleotides align to TRBD2. The CDR3 sequence is 13 residues long. CDR1 is SGHDN, CDR2 FVKESK, per germline. DNA of the CDR3: TGTCCCAGCAGAACTAGCGGGAGCTACGAGCAGTACTTC. This translates into CPSRTSGSYEQYF.

This clonotype was counted only a few times. The gene calls are TRBV6-2 or TRBV6-3 and TRBJ1-2, with D uncertain. Trimming shortened V by 4 bases and J by 5 bases, and 11 bases separated the two germline ends. Germline values: CDR1 MNHEY, CDR2 SVGEGT. The CDR3 covers 13 residues. CDR3 sequence reads: CASSSTATYGYTF. The CDR3 nucleotides read TGTGCCAGCAGTTCAACGGCTACATATGGCTACACCTTC.

Remarks on this clonotype: It may be a read error: a sequence one base away is much more abundant. The rearrangement links TRBV4-1 to TRBJ1-4; TRBD1 matches at 7 bases. The CDR3 runs to 14 residues. Germline V gene lookup returns CDR1 MGHRA and CDR2 YSYEKL. The CDR3 reads CASTQTGVNEKLLF. Here the CDR3 DNA reads TGCGCCAGCACCCAAACAGGGGTTAATGAAAAACTGCTTTTT.

This clonotype was seen only once. Its ends do not fully match the called genes, so a read error is possible. The V gene is TRBV12-3 or TRBV12-4, the J gene TRBJ2-3; the match to TRBD2 covers 14 bases. The CDR3 sequence is 14 residues long. The CDR3 region has the DNA TGTGCCAGCGGGACTAGCGGGAGAACGGGTACGCACTATTTT. The encoded protein is CASGTSGRTGTHYF.

This clonotype was seen only a few times. The chain is built from TRBV6-5 and TRBJ2-7; 10 bases match TRBD2. The CDR3 length is 15 residues. The germline V gene has CDR1 MNHEY and CDR2 SVGAGI. With 6 bases clipped from V and 5 bases from J, the junction kept 10 bases outside the gene matches. Here the CDR3 reads CASSTLAGALHEQYF. DNA for the CDR3: TGTGCCAGCAGCACCCTAGCGGGAGCTCTTCACGAGCAGTACTTC.

For this clonotype: A single base separates this from a much larger clone, so it may be a read error. The genes are TRBV28 and TRBJ2-7; 7 nucleotides match TRBD2. CDR1 and CDR2 from the germline V gene are MDHEN and SYDVKM. This CDR3 spans 14 amino acids. V was pared by 10 bases and J by 7 bases, with 16 bases of the junction left unmatched. The DNA for the CDR3 is TGTGCCAACAGAAAGGGACTCGCCGGGGGGGAGCAGTACTTC. Translation gives CANRKGLAGGEQYF.

This clonotype appeared a few times. V and J are TRBV30 and TRBJ2-7; a weak D match, TRBD1 (5 bases). V was pared by 5 bases and J by 1 base, with 9 bases between. The germline gives CDR1 GTSNPN, CDR2 SVGIG (reference sequence). The CDR3 length is 12 residues. Here the CDR3 DNA reads TGTGCCTGGGGTCCAGGGTCCTACGAGCAGTACTTC. This gives the protein CAWGPGSYEQYF.

The rearrangement uses TRBV24-1 and TRBJ2-6; D remains unclear. Germline V CDR1 and CDR2: KGHDR, SFDVKD. CDR3 length: 16 amino acids. The V gene lost 0 bases and the J gene lost 0 bases, with 5 bases spanning the gap. In DNA, the CDR3 is TGTGCCACCAGTGATTTGAAGGCCTCTGGGGCCAACGTCCTGACTTTC. Its translation: CATSDLKASGANVLTF.

In the case of this clonotype: A read error may be the cause here, since a much bigger clone is one base away. J is TRBJ1-2 and V is TRBV6-5; 11 nucleotides line up with TRBD1. Looked up from germline, CDR1 is MNHEY and CDR2 is SVGAGI. This CDR3 region has 17 residues. The CDR3 sequence: CASRTGTGGEANYGNTF. The CDR3, as DNA: TGTGCCAGCAGAACTGGGACAGGGGGAGAAGCTAACTATGGCAACACCTTC.

As to this clonotype: Since a much larger clone is just one base distant, this may be a read error. The V call is TRBV6-2 or TRBV6-3, the J call TRBJ2-7; unclear D gene. This CDR3 is 11 amino acids long. Germline loops: CDR1 MNHEY, CDR2 SVGEGT. In DNA, the CDR3 is TGTGCCAGCAGCCACAGCTACGAGCAGTGCTTC. Protein sequence: CASSHSYEQCF.

This clonotype was counted a few times. The chain combines TRBV14 with TRBJ2-1, with a tentative D call TRBD2 (6 bases). The germline CDR1 and CDR2 sequences are SGHDN and FVKESK. V lost 0 bases and J 6 bases, leaving 18 bases between the germline ends. The CDR3 sequence is 17 residues long. The chain's CDR3 is CASSQDVRTKFPNEQFF. CDR3 in DNA: TGTGCCAGCAGCCAAGATGTTAGGACTAAGTTCCCCAATGAGCAGTTCTTC. Looking up the rest from reference TRBV14 and TRBJ2-1 gives the full variable domain: EAGVTQFPSHSVIEKGQTVTLRCDPISGHDNLYWYRRVMGKEIKFLLHFVKESKQDESGMPNNRFLAERTGGTYSTLKVQPAELEDSGVYFCASSQDVRTKFPNEQFFGPGTRLTVL.

Note on this clonotype: A much larger clone differs by one base, so this may be a read error. The chain carries TRBV12-3 or TRBV12-4 and TRBJ1-2; D is possibly TRBD1 (6 bases). The CDR3 length is 12 residues. The DNA of the CDR3 is TGTGTCAGCAGTCCGACAGGCTATGGCTACACCTTC. Residues: CVSSPTGYGYTF.

Remarks on this clonotype: One end of the junction fails to match germline, which may point to a read error. The CDR3 sequence: CASSLGDGRETQCF. The CDR3 DNA sequence: TGTGCCAGCAGCTTAGGAGATGGCCGAGAGACTCAGTGCTTC. The chain couples TRBV11-2 to TRBJ2-5; D unresolved. The CDR3 length is 14 residues. Germline-derived CDR1 and CDR2 are SGHAT and FQNNGV.

This sequence joins TRBV19 and TRBJ1-3; D uncertain. Germline CDR1 reads LNHDA; CDR2 reads SQIVND (reference sequence). Trimming pared 6 bases from V and 0 bases from J, leaving 9 bases between. The CDR3 contains 14 residues. CDR3 bases: TGTGCCAGTAGGACGACTGGCTCTGGAAACACCATATATTTT. It encodes CASRTTGSGNTIYF.

At least ten counts were recorded for this clonotype. The rearrangement uses TRBV29-1 and TRBJ2-7; 8 bases map to TRBD1. Germline assignment: CDR1 SQVTM and CDR2 ANQGSEA. V lost 3 bases, J lost 1 base, and 2 bases stayed unmatched. This CDR3 is 13 amino acids long. Here the CDR3 DNA reads TGCAGCGTTGAGGGACAGGAATCCTACGAGCAGTACTTC. The encoded protein is CSVEGQESYEQYF.

This chain joins TRBV29-1 and TRBJ1-1, with a weak D call TRBD1 (5 bases). V gave up 2 bases and J gave up 11 bases, with 18 bases separating them. The germline V gene encodes CDR1 SQVTM and CDR2 ANQGSEA. This CDR3 has 13 residues. For the CDR3, the DNA is TGCAGCGTTGAATACCCCGGCCCGGGGCAGGCTTTCTTT. It codes for CSVEYPGPGQAFF.

This chain's CDR3 is CASSITETYEQYF. The CDR3 region has the DNA TGTGCCAGCAGCATCACAGAAACCTACGAGCAGTACTTC. The chain links TRBV5-5 to TRBJ2-7; D gene uncertain. The V end was cut by 4 bases, the J end by 2 bases, with 10 bases between. Germline lookup yields CDR1 SGHKS and CDR2 YYEKEE (reference sequence). CDR3 length: 13 amino acids. The full variable domain, in which reference TRBV5-5 and TRBJ2-7 provide the parts outside the CDR3, is DAGVTQSPTHLIKTRGQQVTLRCSPISGHKSVSWYQQVLGQGPQFIFQYYEKEERGRGNFPDRFSARQFPNYSSELNVNALLLGDSALYLCASSITETYEQYFGPGTRLTVT.

The rearrangement links TRBV6-2 or TRBV6-3 to TRBJ2-7, with D hard to call. Germline assignment: CDR1 MNHEY and CDR2 SVGEGT. V was cut by 0 bases and J by 0 bases, with 9 bases left in between. The CDR3 spans 15 residues. CDR3 DNA: TGTGCCAGCAGTTACTCGGGCGCTAGCTCCTACGAGCAGTACTTC. Amino acid sequence: CASSYSGASSYEQYF.

There are a few counts of this clonotype. The chain's CDR3 is CASSPSRQGWGNEQFF. The CDR3 DNA reads TGTGCCAGCAGCCCAAGTCGGCAGGGTTGGGGCAATGAGCAGTTCTTC. V and J are TRBV7-8 and TRBJ2-1; weak D call: TRBD1 (5 bases). Germline assignment: CDR1 SGHVS and CDR2 FQNEAQ. There are 16 residues in the CDR3. Trimming cost V 5 bases and J 6 bases, with 20 bases left between them.

Of note for this clonotype: Since a much larger clone is just one base distant, this may be a read error. CDR3 sequence reads: CASSLWGQGMTVELFF. DNA for the CDR3: TGTGCCAGCAGCTTATGGGGACAGGGGATGACCGTGGAGCTGTTTTTT. The V and J genes are TRBV11-1 and TRBJ2-2, with 10 bases that match TRBD1. The CDR3 consists of 16 residues. CDR1 and CDR2 from the germline V gene are SGHAT and FQDESV (reference sequence).

This clonotype was seen a few times. The rearrangement uses TRBV5-4 and TRBJ2-7; 10 bases agree with TRBD2. CDR1 and CDR2 from the germline V gene are SGHNT and YYREEE (reference sequence). The J segment lost 2 bases and the V segment lost 4 bases, leaving 12 bases of the junction unmatched. This CDR3 region has 17 residues. The CDR3 is CASSQSPGLAIPYEQYF. As DNA, the CDR3 is TGTGCCAGCAGCCAGAGCCCGGGACTAGCGATACCCTACGAGCAGTACTTC.